Listed here are 32 T cell receptor beta chains from one sample, sequenced in a study of metastatic and nonmetastatic thyroid tumors. No treatment of any kind had been given to any patient before thyroid surgery. MiXCR reprocessed the PCR reads for TCRdb. The data show 91,000 or so clones, roughly an eighth seen once. Material: blood. The receptors originated from a female donor with papillary thyroid cancer or a benign thyroid nodule (not recorded which). Some clones in this sample may be carry-over from other donors' samples.

This clone has ten or more counts. This chain uses TRBV6-6 with TRBJ1-1; D remains unclear. This CDR3 has 15 residues. The germline V gene has CDR1 MNHNY and CDR2 SVGAGI (reference sequence). The germline V and J ends were trimmed by 0 bases and 3 bases, with 11 bases remaining between them. The CDR3 sequence: CASSYSMGAHTEAFF. DNA of the CDR3: TGTGCCAGCAGTTACTCGATGGGAGCCCACACTGAAGCTTTCTTT.

The count of this clone is one. V usage is TRBV30 and J usage is TRBJ1-2, with 8 bases matching TRBD1. The length of the CDR3 is 14 residues. Germline V gene data show CDR1 as GTSNPN and CDR2 as SVGIG (reference sequence). In DNA, the CDR3 is TGTACCTCTCCTGGACAGGGAACTAACTATGGCTACACCTTC. Protein: CTSPGQGTNYGYTF.

This clone was seen ten or more times. This rearrangement joins TRBV7-2 to TRBJ2-3, with 8 bases lining up with TRBD2. This CDR3 is 17 amino acids long. Germline-derived CDR1 and CDR2 are SGHTA and FQGNSA. V lost 5 bases and J lost 6; bases outside the gene matches: 16. In nucleotides, the CDR3 is TGTGCCAGCAGCCGAGCGGGAGTGGGGACGGGGAGGGATACGCAGTATTTT. Residues: CASSRAGVGTGRDTQYF. The whole variable domain, filled in from reference TRBV7-2 and TRBJ2-3, reads GAGVSQSPSNKVTEKGKDVELRCDPISGHTALYWYRQSLGQGLEFLIYFQGNSAPDKSGLPSDRFSAERTGGSVSTLTIQRTQQEDSAVYLCASSRAGVGTGRDTQYFGPGTRLTVL.

This clone has just one count. This chain uses TRBV9 with TRBJ2-7; 9 bases agree with TRBD1. The CDR3 covers 14 residues. Germline lookup yields CDR1 SGDLS and CDR2 YYNGEE. The V and J ends lost 5 bases and 6 bases, in that order; junction bases with no gene match: 9. As DNA, the CDR3 is TGTGCCAGCAGTATTGGACAGGGGTCTGCCGAGCAGTACTTC. Encoded protein: CASSIGQGSAEQYF.

The rearrangement joins TRBV11-1 to TRBJ2-1, with TRBD1 identical over 8 bases. CDR1 SGHAT and CDR2 FQDESV come from the germline V gene (reference sequence). Trimming removed 0 bases from V and 10 bases from J; junction bases left unmatched: 14. There are 17 residues in the CDR3. The CDR3 DNA follows: TGTGCCAGCAGCTTAGCTCCCCCGGGACAGGTTGTAAGGGAGCAGTTCTTC. This gives the protein CASSLAPPGQVVREQFF.

The chain recombines TRBV18 with TRBJ2-7; TRBD2 matches 14 bases. Germline V gives CDR1 KGHSH, CDR2 LQKENI. The CDR3 covers 20 residues. V was clipped by 3 bases and J by 4 bases; unmatched bases: 17. In nucleotides, the CDR3 is TGTGCCAGCTCACCGTTACCCGGGACTAGCGGGAGTAGGGGGGCTTACGAGCAGTACTTC. Its protein is CASSPLPGTSGSRGAYEQYF. The full variable domain, with the rest looked up from reference TRBV18 and TRBJ2-7, is NAGVMQNPRHLVRRRGQEARLRCSPMKGHSHVYWYRQLPEEGLKFMVYLQKENIIDESGMPKERFSAEFPKEGPSILRIQQVVRGDSAAYFCASSPLPGTSGSRGAYEQYFGPGTRLTVT.

The V and J genes are TRBV4-1 and TRBJ2-7; D possibly corresponds to TRBD2 (6 bases). Germline-derived CDR1 and CDR2 are MGHRA and YSYEKL. The V gene lost 3 bases and the J gene lost 7 bases, with 13 bases spanning the gap. The CDR3 is made up of 13 amino acids. Here the CDR3 reads CASSQDYQSEQYF. The CDR3, as DNA: TGCGCCAGCAGCCAGGACTACCAATCGGAGCAGTACTTC.

This clone was observed many times. J is TRBJ2-7 and V is TRBV20-1; 10 bases line up with TRBD1. The CDR3 loop spans 15 amino acids. Germline trimming cut 3 bases from V and 4 bases from J; bases unmatched to any gene: 9. Germline values: CDR1 DFQATT, CDR2 SNEGSKA (reference sequence). The CDR3 DNA is TGCAGTGCTAGCGTACCAGGGACAGGGGTTTACGAGCAGTACTTC. Amino acid sequence: CSASVPGTGVYEQYF.

This clone appeared many times. The chain combines TRBV2 with TRBJ2-3; 13 bases align to TRBD2. CDR3 length equals 14 residues. Germline trimming cut 7 bases from V and 10 bases from J; bases unmatched to any gene: 8. Germline CDR1 reads SNHLY; CDR2 reads FYNNEI. The CDR3 coding sequence is TGTGCCAGCAACCCGGGACTAGCGGGAACTCCGCAGTATTTT. Translating it yields CASNPGLAGTPQYF. Full variable domain (remainder filled in from reference TRBV2 and TRBJ2-3): EPEVTQTPSHQVTQMGQEVILRCVPISNHLYFYWYRQILGQKVEFLVSFYNNEISEKSEIFDDQFSVERPDGSNFTLKIRSTKLEDSAMYFCASNPGLAGTPQYFGPGTRLTVL.

This clone appeared many times. The chain uses TRBV5-1 and TRBJ2-2; D gene uncertain. This CDR3 is 15 amino acids long. Germline V gene sequence: CDR1 SGHRS, CDR2 YFSETQ. V lost 3 bases and J lost 5, with 14 bases in between. The CDR3 region is CASSSTVVGTGELFF. Written as DNA, the CDR3 is TGCGCCAGCAGCTCGACGGTTGTGGGTACCGGGGAGCTGTTTTTT.

Details on this clone: This may arise from a read error, as a much more abundant clone is one base away. The rearrangement joins TRBV7-3 to TRBJ2-3, with D perhaps matching TRBD1 (6 bases). This CDR3 has 13 amino acids. Germline V gene sequence: CDR1 SGHTA, CDR2 FQGTGA. As DNA, the CDR3 is TGTGCCAGCAGCCAAGGGGGATCAGAAACGCAGTATTTT. This encodes CASSQGGSETQYF.

The table lists this clone with many counts. This chain uses TRBV5-1 with TRBJ1-1; 8 nucleotides align to TRBD1. CDR3 length: 14 residues. The trim removed 2 bases at V and 4 bases at J, leaving 4 bases unmatched. Germline V CDR1 and CDR2: SGHRS, YFSETQ. The CDR3 reads CASSLPTGGTEAFF. In DNA form, the CDR3 reads TGCGCCAGCAGCTTACCTACAGGGGGCACTGAAGCTTTCTTT.

A few counts support this clone. Other DNA sequences of this sample code for an identical CDR3. The rearrangement links TRBV5-4 to TRBJ2-7, with 9 bases lining up with TRBD2. The germline V gene has CDR1 SGHNT and CDR2 YYREEE (reference sequence). The CDR3 has 15 amino acids. The junction had 3 bases not matched to a gene; V was cut back by 0 bases and J by 2 bases. CDR3: CASSLDAGGPYEQYF. CDR3 in DNA: TGTGCCAGCAGCTTGGACGCGGGAGGGCCCTACGAGCAGTACTTC. Variable domain in full (rest from reference TRBV5-4 and TRBJ2-7): ETGVTQSPTHLIKTRGQQVTLRCSSQSGHNTVSWYQQALGQGPQFIFQYYREEENGRGNFPPRFSGLQFPNYSSELNVNALELDDSALYLCASSLDAGGPYEQYFGPGTRLTVT.

This clone was detected many times. The gene calls are TRBV30 and TRBJ1-1, with D unresolved. Germline loops: CDR1 GTSNPN, CDR2 SVGIG (reference sequence). Trimming left V 3 bases short and J 4 bases short, with 15 bases between. The CDR3 has 14 amino acids. CDR3 region: CAWRKVRLGTEAFF. The CDR3 nucleotides read TGTGCCTGGAGGAAGGTCCGGCTGGGCACTGAAGCTTTCTTT.

This clone was seen ten or more times. V gene TRBV7-8 combines with J gene TRBJ2-7, with 7 bases identical to TRBD2. Per germline, CDR1 SGHVS and CDR2 FQNEAQ. V lost 4 bases to trimming and J lost 1 base; unmatched junction nucleotides: 7. This CDR3 is built from 15 residues. CDR3 DNA: TGTGCCAGCAGCTCTCCTAGCGGTATATCCTACGAGCAGTACTTC. Amino acids: CASSSPSGISYEQYF.

As for this clone: This may be a read error, as it is one base from a much larger clone. This chain connects TRBV12-3 or TRBV12-4 to TRBJ2-3; D is possibly TRBD2 (6 bases). CDR3 length: 19 residues. V lost 2 bases, J lost 3 bases, and 24 bases lay in between. CDR3 DNA sequence: TGTGCCAGCAGTTTAAACGATTGGACGGGAGTCCGAAGAACAGATACGCAGTATTTT. Encoded protein: CASSLNDWTGVRRTDTQYF.

This clone was recorded many times. The chain employs TRBV7-9 and TRBJ2-1; the D gene is possibly TRBD2 (5 bases). The CDR3 extends over 15 amino acids. Germline V gives CDR1 SEHNR, CDR2 FQNEAQ (reference sequence). V lost 5 bases, J lost 5 bases, and 16 bases lay in between. CDR3 protein: CASSPPSLPNNEQFF. The CDR3 DNA reads as TGTGCCAGCAGCCCCCCTAGCCTTCCAAACAATGAGCAGTTCTTC.

This clone appeared many times. The V call is TRBV6-6, the J call TRBJ2-3; 14 bases fit TRBD2. The germline V gene has CDR1 MNHNY and CDR2 SVGAGI (reference sequence). The CDR3 consists of 17 residues. The ends lost 7 bases at V and 3 bases at J; junction bases unmatched: 9. CDR3: CASKMRLAGGKTDTQYF. The CDR3 bases are TGTGCCAGCAAGATGAGACTAGCGGGAGGGAAGACAGATACGCAGTATTTT.

This clone was detected many times. The chain combines TRBV9 with TRBJ1-2; 8 nucleotides align to TRBD1. After removal of 0 bases from V and 8 bases from J, the junction contained 6 bases not matched to a gene. This CDR3 is 14 amino acids long. Germline V gene lookup returns CDR1 SGDLS and CDR2 YYNGEE. The CDR3 sequence is CASSVDQGAWGYTF. CDR3 nucleotide sequence: TGTGCCAGCAGCGTAGACCAGGGGGCCTGGGGCTACACCTTC.

This clone occurred a few times. The sample holds other DNA sequences that translate to the same CDR3. The gene calls are TRBV28 and TRBJ1-3; a possible D gene is TRBD1 (5 bases). Trimming cost V 5 bases and J 7 bases, with 18 bases left between them. Germline CDR1 is MDHEN and CDR2 is SYDVKM. The CDR3 consists of 15 residues. CDR3 bases: TGTGCCAGCAGTCTGCAGGGTGCGGGGGGGAACACCATATATTTT. Protein: CASSLQGAGGNTIYF.

This clone was recorded at least ten times. The chain is built from TRBV20-1 and TRBJ1-2; no definite D call. V was pared by 2 bases and J by 0 bases, with 4 bases between. The length of the CDR3 is 12 residues. The germline gives CDR1 DFQATT, CDR2 SNEGSKA (reference sequence). The CDR3 DNA reads TGCAGTGCTAGACCCTCTAACTATGGCTACACCTTC. Amino acid sequence: CSARPSNYGYTF.

The table lists this clone with many counts. The V call is TRBV20-1, the J call TRBJ2-7, with D possibly matching TRBD2 (6 bases). V lost 0 bases and J 1 base, leaving 16 bases between the germline ends. Per germline, CDR1 DFQATT and CDR2 SNEGSKA (reference sequence). The CDR3 runs 16 residues. The DNA for the CDR3 is TGCAGTGCTAGAGATGGGTCGGCGGGAAGGTCCTACGAGCAGTACTTC. This sequence encodes CSARDGSAGRSYEQYF.

Ten or more counts support this clone. The gene calls are TRBV30 and TRBJ2-7; D may match TRBD1 or TRBD2 (5 bases each). The CDR3 has 12 residues. V was clipped by 6 bases and J by 5 bases, with 14 bases between them. Germline CDR1 reads GTSNPN; CDR2 reads SVGIG (reference sequence). As DNA, the CDR3 is TGTGCCTGTAACTCAGGGACCCACGAGCAGTACTTC. Translation gives CACNSGTHEQYF.

This clone was detected ten times or more. This chain connects TRBV27 to TRBJ2-3; TRBD2 matches 10 bases. The CDR3 contains 16 residues. CDR1 MNHEY and CDR2 SMNVEV come from the germline V gene (reference sequence). Unmatched junction bases numbered 3, after V lost 2 bases and J lost 1 base. CDR3: CASSLVLAGGTDTQYF. Written as DNA, the CDR3 is TGTGCCAGCAGTTTAGTTCTAGCGGGAGGCACAGATACGCAGTATTTT.

This clone was detected ten times or more. Other nucleotide sequences from this sample produce the same CDR3. The genes are TRBV4-1 and TRBJ1-2, with TRBD1 as a possible D gene (5 bases). CDR1 and CDR2 (germline): MGHRA, YSYEKL. Trimming cost V 3 bases and J 1 base, with 6 bases left between them. This CDR3 spans 13 amino acids. The CDR3 loop reads CASSQGLNYGYTF. In DNA form, the CDR3 reads TGCGCCAGCAGCCAGGGACTTAACTATGGCTACACCTTC.

This clone occurred many times. Its ends do not fully match the called genes, so a read error is possible. The sample carries other DNA sequences with the same CDR3. This chain links TRBV19 with TRBJ2-7, with TRBD2 matching over 10 bases. The CDR3 is 16 amino acids. Germline V gene lookup returns CDR1 LNHDA and CDR2 SQIVND (reference sequence). CDR3 DNA sequence: TGTGCCAGCAGTATGATAGCGGGAGGCAGCTCCTACGAGCAGTACTTC. Translated: CASSMIAGGSSYEQYF.

This clone appeared many times. The chain combines TRBV5-4 with TRBJ1-2; 8 bases are a match to TRBD1. Germline V gene data show CDR1 as SGHNT and CDR2 as YYREEE (reference sequence). This CDR3 is built from 14 residues. Trimming took 2 bases from V and 3 from J; bases not matched to a gene: 3. Here the CDR3 DNA reads TGTGCCAGCAGCTTTCCGGGACAGGACTATGGCTACACCTTC. Protein product: CASSFPGQDYGYTF.

This clone has ten or more counts. The chain combines TRBV6-9 with TRBJ2-7; 7 nucleotides line up with TRBD2. V was pared by 0 bases and J by 5 bases, with 16 bases of the junction left unmatched. Germline V gene sequence: CDR1 MNHGY, CDR2 SVAAGI. The CDR3 contains 18 residues. This CDR3 is CASSYSRSLAVPTDEQYF. CDR3 coding DNA: TGTGCCAGCAGTTATTCTAGGTCTCTAGCGGTCCCTACGGACGAGCAGTACTTC.

This clone was observed a handful of times. This may be a read error, as it is one base from a much larger clone. This chain links TRBV6-1 with TRBJ2-1, with 9 bases identical to TRBD2. The junction had 10 bases not matched to a gene; V was cut back by 7 bases and J by 9 bases. This CDR3 has 14 amino acids. The germline CDR1 and CDR2 sequences are MNHNS and SASEGT. The CDR3 protein is CASTSTSGHSEQFF. As DNA, the CDR3 is TGTGCCAGCACCTCGACTAGCGGACACAGTGAGCAGTTCTTC.

This clone was seen many times. The chain combines TRBV4-3 with TRBJ1-2; no definite D call. Trimming removed 0 bases from V and 2 bases from J, with 7 bases in between. Germline V CDR1 and CDR2: LGHNA, YSLEER. CDR3 length: 14 amino acids. Here the CDR3 reads CASSQDTVNYGYTF. The CDR3, as DNA: TGCGCCAGCAGCCAAGATACAGTAAACTATGGCTACACCTTC.

This clone was seen a handful of times. The chain employs TRBV11-1 and TRBJ2-7; no clear D. The CDR3 sequence is 17 residues long. Germline CDR1 SGHAT, CDR2 FQDESV (reference sequence). The V end lost 0 bases, the J end lost 12 bases, and 27 bases lay between the germline ends. The DNA of the CDR3 is TGTGCCAGCAGCTTAGCTGGGTTCGGGCAGTCGTACACCCGGCTGTACTTC. Its translation is CASSLAGFGQSYTRLYF.

Many counts were recorded for this clone. The gene calls are TRBV7-6 and TRBJ2-5; TRBD1 aligns across 10 bases. The germline gives CDR1 SGHVS, CDR2 FNYEAQ. The CDR3 extends over 13 amino acids. The J segment lost 5 bases and the V segment lost 5 bases, leaving 2 bases of the junction unmatched. The CDR3 is CASSMDRGETQYF. CDR3 coding DNA: TGTGCCAGCAGCATGGACAGGGGGGAGACCCAGTACTTC.